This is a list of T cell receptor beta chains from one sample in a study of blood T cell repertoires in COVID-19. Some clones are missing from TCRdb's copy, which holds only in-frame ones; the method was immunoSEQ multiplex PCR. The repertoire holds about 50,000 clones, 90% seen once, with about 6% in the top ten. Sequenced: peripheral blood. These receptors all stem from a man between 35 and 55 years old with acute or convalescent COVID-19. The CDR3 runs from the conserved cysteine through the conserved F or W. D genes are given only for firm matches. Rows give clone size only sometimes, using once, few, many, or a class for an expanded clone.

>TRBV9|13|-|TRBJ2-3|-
TGTGCCAGCAGGCGGCTCGCGGGAGATACGCAGTATTTT
CASRRLAGDTQYF
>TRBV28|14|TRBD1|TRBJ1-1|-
TGTGCCAGCGCATCAGGGGGAAAGAACACTGAAGCTTTCTTT
CASASGGKNTEAFF
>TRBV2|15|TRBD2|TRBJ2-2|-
TGTGCCAGCAGTGCCGGGAAGGGAGGGGCCGGGGAGCTGTTTTTT
CASSAGKGGAGELFF
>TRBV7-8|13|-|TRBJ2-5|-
TGTGCCAGCTCCCTGAGGTACCAAGAGACCCAGTACTTC
CASSLRYQETQYF
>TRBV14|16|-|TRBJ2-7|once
TGTGCCAGCAGCCAACCCGATCGGTCAAGGAGGTCCGAGCAGTACTTC
CASSQPDRSRRSEQYF
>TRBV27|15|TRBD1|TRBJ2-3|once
TGTGCCAGCAGTTTCGGGACAGGAAGCACAGATACGCAGTATTTT
CASSFGTGSTDTQYF
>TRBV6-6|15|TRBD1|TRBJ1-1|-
TGTGCCAGCAGTTACACGGGACAGGCTAACACTGAAGCTTTCTTT
CASSYTGQANTEAFF
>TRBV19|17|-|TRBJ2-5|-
TGTGCCAGTAGTCCCATCTTGAGAGCGGAGTTAAGAGAGACCCAGTACTTC
CASSPILRAELRETQYF
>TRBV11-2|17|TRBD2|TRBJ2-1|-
TGTGCCAGCAGCCTCCCCGGGACTAGCGGGATTCCCGATGAGCAGTTCTTC
CASSLPGTSGIPDEQFF
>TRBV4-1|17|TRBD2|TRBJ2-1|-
TGCGCCAGCAGCTCACGGACTAGCGGGAGCCCTTACAATGAGCAGTTCTTC
CASSSRTSGSPYNEQFF
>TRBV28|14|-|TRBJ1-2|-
TGTGCCAGCAGGGCGGCGGGGGGAATCTATGGCTACACCTTC
CASRAAGGIYGYTF
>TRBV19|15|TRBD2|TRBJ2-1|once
TGTGCCAGTAGTACAGCGGGAGGGGGATACAATGAGCAGTTCTTC
CASSTAGGGYNEQFF
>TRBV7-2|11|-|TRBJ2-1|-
TGTGCCAGCATCCTATACAATGAGCAGTTCTTC
CASILYNEQFF
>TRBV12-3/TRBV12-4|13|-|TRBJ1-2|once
TGTGCCAGCAGTTCGAGGGCCCTTTATGGCTACACCTTC
CASSSRALYGYTF
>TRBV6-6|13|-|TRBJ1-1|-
TGTGCCAGCAGCCCACAGGGTAACACTGAAGCTTTCTTT
CASSPQGNTEAFF
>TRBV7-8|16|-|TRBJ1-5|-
TGTGCCAGCAGCGGATTGGGAGGGGGAAGCAATCAGCCCCAGCATTTT
CASSGLGGGSNQPQHF
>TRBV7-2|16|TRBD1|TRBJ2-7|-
TGTGCCAGCAGCCCAGGGACAGGGGTAGTCTCCTACGAGCAGTACTTC
CASSPGTGVVSYEQYF
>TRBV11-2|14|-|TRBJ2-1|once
TGTGCCAGCAGCTTGGCTCTGACAACGAGTGAGCAGTTCTTC
CASSLALTTSEQFF
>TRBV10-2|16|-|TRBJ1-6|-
TGCGCCAGCAGTGAAGCAGACACGAGGGCTAATTCACCCCTCCACTTT
CASSEADTRANSPLHF
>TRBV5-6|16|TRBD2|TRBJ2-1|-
TGTGCCAGCAGCCTTACCGGGACTAGCTCCTACAATGAGCAGTTCTTC
CASSLTGTSSYNEQFF
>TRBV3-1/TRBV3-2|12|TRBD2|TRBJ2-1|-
TGTGCCAGCAGTCGCCAGACTAGCGAGCAGTTCTTC
CASSRQTSEQFF
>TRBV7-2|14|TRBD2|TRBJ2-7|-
TGTGCCAGCAGTATGGCTAGCGGGATGTACGAGCAGTACTTC
CASSMASGMYEQYF
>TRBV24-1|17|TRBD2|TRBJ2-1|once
TGTGCCACCAGTGATTTTGCGACTAGCGGGAGAAAGGGTGAGCAGTTCTTC
CATSDFATSGRKGEQFF